The rows below give T cell receptor beta chains drawn from one sample of a study of blood T cell repertoires in COVID-19. TCRdb's table, derived via immunoSEQ multiplex PCR, lists solely in-frame clones and lacks some. The profile shows about 74,000 clones, less than 95% of them singletons. Sequencing used peripheral blood. The receptors stem from an older woman with active COVID-19. Each CDR3 is given without its conserved first and last residue. A D gene is named only where the DNA matches it firmly.

d_call v_call cdr3_aa
. TRBV6-4 ASSDSAGGNQPQH
. TRBV3-1/TRBV3-2 ASAQETGNTIY
. TRBV27 ASSINPYSGGELF
. TRBV18 ASSPRGVRDEQF
. TRBV19 ASSMGPRSTEAF
. TRBV11-2 ASSLAMTSYEQY
TRBD1 TRBV6-5 ASFGTGNYGYT
TRBD1 TRBV5-1 ASSYAGQGALLAPY
TRBD2 TRBV24-1 ATSDRSGADTQY
. TRBV5-4 ASSFSGIAGYT
. TRBV28 ASSPQDTQY
. TRBV7-8 ASSKIAAGISYNEQF
. TRBV5-1 ASSPRGREPQH
TRBD2 TRBV27 ASSRLGGGGRDTQY
. TRBV11-2 ASSSSQGNSGNTIY
. TRBV5-1 ASSLAADTQY
. TRBV2 ASSDRVNSPLH
. TRBV7-2 ASHLPGRYNEQF
TRBD1 TRBV30 AGSDRASTDTQY
. TRBV11-2 ASSTPPGHEQY
. TRBV6-5 ASSEPLASYNEQF
. TRBV3-1/TRBV3-2 ASSGGLFLTDTQY
. TRBV7-2 ASSRQTNETQY
TRBD2 TRBV12-3/TRBV12-4 ASSPGLGETQY
TRBD2 TRBV9 ASSVGIAGLIYEQY
TRBD1 TRBV2 ASRGQMNTGELF
TRBD1 TRBV7-9 ASSSTGGSYEQY
. TRBV6-5 ASSRGGDTQY
. TRBV7-2 ASSSRGANQPQH
TRBD2 TRBV28 ASSPLAGEDIQY
. TRBV28 ATRRDSLGEQF
. TRBV4-1 ASSQERPDEQF
TRBD1 TRBV7-9 ASSLGTANNEKLF
. TRBV9 ASSVGAYNEQF
. TRBV6-2/TRBV6-3 ASSYPGTSAYEQY
. TRBV28 ASSLTRQASNQPQH
. TRBV10-3 AISGGGGDQPQH
. TRBV9 ASKPVGNTEAF
TRBD1 TRBV15 ATSTDRGAYEQY
. TRBV3-1/TRBV3-2 ASSQSPDNTYEQY
. TRBV7-9 ASSLRAGATDTQY
. TRBV27 ASKVPGHEQY
. TRBV6-6 ASSSGHRGQPQH
. TRBV27 ASGPRSLHYGYT
TRBD2 TRBV11-2 ASKKTRGGSGDNEQF
TRBD2 TRBV6-6 ASSSAGDGELF
TRBD1 TRBV15 ATSREDRPNQPQH
TRBD1 TRBV15 ATSRDAGTGGVEQY
TRBD1 TRBV6-5 ASRQGPRGTEAF
TRBD2 TRBV11-2 ASSPISGMVGDEQF
. TRBV28 ASSTGGYQSYT